There are many counts of the clone carrying this TCR beta chain. The TCR beta CDR3 regions underwent amplification using RNA transcripts as the source. The primer set for the first-round RT-PCR of the TCR CDR3 was HTBI. TCRdb re-called the multiplex PCR reads through MiXCR, storing one row per CDR3 protein. The sample records around 300,000 distinct CDR3 sequences, roughly 15% being singletons. The CDR3 length is 15 residues. The germline V gene has CDR1 MNHNS and CDR2 SASEGT. V was pared by 7 bases and J by 0 bases, with 8 bases of the junction left unmatched. A lack of ophthalmopathy progression within 18 months defined stable Graves' hyperthyroidism. Those with hyperthyroidism were 18 to 65 years old, newly diagnosed, and ill for under 2 months. Lactation, pregnancy, other autoimmune disease or uncontrolled infection excluded patients. The sample originates from a study of T cells in Graves' hyperthyroidism and ophthalmopathy.

The TCR comes from a middle-aged woman with Graves' hyperthyroidism. Sequenced material: blood. The rearrangement joins TRBV6-1 to TRBJ1-1; 7 bases agree with TRBD1. The CDR3 coding sequence is TGTGCCAGCACTCGGGGGACAGCGATGAACACTGAAGCTTTCTTT. This translates into CASTRGTAMNTEAFF.